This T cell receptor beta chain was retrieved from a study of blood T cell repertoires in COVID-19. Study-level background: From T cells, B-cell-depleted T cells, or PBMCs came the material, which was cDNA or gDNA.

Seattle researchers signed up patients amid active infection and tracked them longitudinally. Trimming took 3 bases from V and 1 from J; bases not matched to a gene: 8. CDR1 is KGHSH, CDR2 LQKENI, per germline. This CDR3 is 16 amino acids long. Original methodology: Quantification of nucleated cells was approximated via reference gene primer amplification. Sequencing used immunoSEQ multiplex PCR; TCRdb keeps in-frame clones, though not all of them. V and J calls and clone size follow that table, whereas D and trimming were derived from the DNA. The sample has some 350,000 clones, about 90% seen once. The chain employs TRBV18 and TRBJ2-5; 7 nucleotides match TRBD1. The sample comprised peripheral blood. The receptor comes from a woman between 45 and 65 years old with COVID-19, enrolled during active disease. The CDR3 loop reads CASSPSAGGSQETQYF. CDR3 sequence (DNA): TGTGCCAGCTCACCGTCGGCAGGGGGATCCCAAGAGACCCAGTACTTC. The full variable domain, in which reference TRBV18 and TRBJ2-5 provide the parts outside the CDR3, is NAGVMQNPRHLVRRRGQEARLRCSPMKGHSHVYWYRQLPEEGLKFMVYLQKENIIDESGMPKERFSAEFPKEGPSILRIQQVVRGDSAAYFCASSPSAGGSQETQYFGPGTRLLVL.